This T cell receptor (beta chain) stems from a study of cytomegalovirus exposure and HLA in healthy donors. Findings and caveats of the study: Some highly shared sequence variants likely arose as a pipeline artifact. Rare sequences made up most TCRs, while some public TCRs were found in many donors.

Remarks on this clone: Its target is not known.

Amplification used 60 Vbeta primers and 13 Jbeta primers. Libraries were prepared by immunoSEQ multiplex PCR; TCRdb keeps only in-frame clonotypes and omits some of them. The sample includes 150,000 to 200,000 clones, approximately 80% seen only once; the top ten take less than 1.5%. The CDR3 is 13 amino acids. V lost 0 bases and J lost 1, with 4 bases in between. From germline, CDR1 is SGDLS and CDR2 YYNGEE. The donors, nominally healthy at sampling, likely had unrecorded immune exposures. The sequencing sample was made of PBMCs. The TCR originated in a girl aged 10 to 17 in good health and CMV-seropositive. The chain has TRBV9 and TRBJ1-1; D unclear. CDR3 amino acids: CASSVARNTEAFF. In DNA form, the CDR3 reads TGTGCCAGCAGCGTAGCCAGGAACACTGAAGCTTTCTTT.